A selection of T cell receptor beta chains follows, all from one sample in a study of blood T cell repertoires in COVID-19. The repertoire was sequenced with immunoSEQ multiplex PCR; TCRdb's copy has only in-frame clones and lacks some. The sample has about 120,000 clones, roughly 90% seen once. Sequences were obtained from peripheral blood. These receptors were obtained from a woman of 80 years or more with acute or convalescent COVID-19. The CDR3 runs from the conserved cysteine through the conserved F or W. The order of the fields is J gene, V gene, clone size, CDR3 protein. A row's size may be missing; if present it is once, few, many or a size class.

>TRBJ2-3|TRBV4-1|once
CASSQETGDTQYF
>TRBJ1-4|TRBV5-1|-
CASSLGQGGEKLFF
>TRBJ2-4|TRBV3-1/TRBV3-2|-
CASSQQGANIQYF
>TRBJ1-1|TRBV6-5|-
CASNYFTGGNTEAFF
>TRBJ2-1|TRBV9|-
CASSPLAGNYNEQFF
>TRBJ1-6|TRBV5-1|-
CASSLDSGRNNSPLHF
>TRBJ1-6|TRBV25-1|-
CASSDRGNSPLHF
>TRBJ1-2|TRBV6-2/TRBV6-3|-
CASSYSYSRPYTF
>TRBJ1-2|TRBV4-2|-
CASSQGGDGYTF
>TRBJ1-1|TRBV6-6|-
CASNQGGEAAFF
>TRBJ2-5|TRBV5-4|-
CASSSVESPWRETQYF
>TRBJ2-3|TRBV7-9|-
CASSLGRAGTSGRDTQYF
>TRBJ2-3|TRBV3-1/TRBV3-2|-
CASSQVLGSSGGTHTQYF
>TRBJ1-5|TRBV18|-
CASSPDPGQGAKQPQHF
>TRBJ2-7|TRBV6-1|few
CASSENSPYEQYF
>TRBJ2-7|TRBV2|-
CASSPGPFGAYEQYF
>TRBJ1-1|TRBV12-3/TRBV12-4|-
CASSLFSEAFF
>TRBJ2-3|TRBV6-5|once
CASSPNRATDTQYF
>TRBJ1-2|TRBV27|-
CASHPGGATNYGYTF
>TRBJ2-1|TRBV10-3|-
CAISEGIPGLAGVSNEQFF
>TRBJ1-2|TRBV5-1|-
CASSLTGIANYGYTF
>TRBJ2-1|TRBV7-9|once
CASSPDGVYNEQFF
>TRBJ1-2|TRBV18|-
CASSPRSPGGEGYTF
>TRBJ1-2|TRBV7-2|-
CASSLSSAGGATNYGYTF
>TRBJ2-1|TRBV7-6|-
CASSISGGTHFF
>TRBJ2-7|TRBV7-9|few
CASSLDPGTLTSYEQYF
>TRBJ2-7|TRBV28|-
CASNGGGNYEQYF
>TRBJ1-3|TRBV21-1|-
CASSKARSSQGNTIYF
>TRBJ1-2|TRBV18|-
CASSPDSNYGYTF
>TRBJ1-4|TRBV3-1/TRBV3-2|-
CASSLRQGGSNEKLFF
>TRBJ1-3|TRBV18|once
CASSPPASGNTIYF
>TRBJ2-1|TRBV21-1|few
CASSKTSGEFQSYNEQFF
>TRBJ2-3|TRBV7-9|-
CASSLRGATSLTQYF
>TRBJ2-5|TRBV5-1|-
CASSLGVSQETQYF
>TRBJ2-3|TRBV9|-
CASSPRQGGTSTDTQYF
>TRBJ2-7|TRBV29-1|few
CSVPGLETYEQYF
>TRBJ1-1|TRBV2|few
CASSELGQGSEAFF
>TRBJ2-1|TRBV5-1|-
CASSISGGPYNEQFF
>TRBJ1-2|TRBV9|-
CASSVDVGSGRGGYTF
>TRBJ1-1|TRBV20-1|-
CSATGGGEAFF
>TRBJ2-3|TRBV9|once
CASSVGIGGTDTQYF
>TRBJ2-4|TRBV6-5|-
CASRGTGENIQYF
>TRBJ1-2|TRBV5-6|-
CASSRDRNYGYTF
>TRBJ2-4|TRBV6-2/TRBV6-3|-
CASSSRGAKNIQYF
>TRBJ2-7|TRBV11-2|few
CASSSGIPSSEQYF
>TRBJ2-7|TRBV2|once
CASRPDRGDEQYF